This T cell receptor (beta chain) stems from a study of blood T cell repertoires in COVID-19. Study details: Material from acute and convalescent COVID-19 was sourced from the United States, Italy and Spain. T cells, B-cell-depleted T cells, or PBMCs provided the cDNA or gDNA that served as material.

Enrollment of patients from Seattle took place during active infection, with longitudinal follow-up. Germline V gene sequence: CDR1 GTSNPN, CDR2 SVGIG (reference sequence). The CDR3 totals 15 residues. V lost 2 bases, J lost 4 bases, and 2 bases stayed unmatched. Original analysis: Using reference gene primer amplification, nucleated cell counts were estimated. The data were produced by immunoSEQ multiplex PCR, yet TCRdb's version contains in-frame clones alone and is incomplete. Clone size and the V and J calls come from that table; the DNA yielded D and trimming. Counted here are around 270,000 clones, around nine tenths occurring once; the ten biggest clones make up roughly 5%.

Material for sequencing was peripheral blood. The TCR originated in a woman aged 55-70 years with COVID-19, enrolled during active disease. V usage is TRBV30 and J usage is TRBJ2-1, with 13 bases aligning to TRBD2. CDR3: CAWSRGLAGYNEQFF. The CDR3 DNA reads TGTGCCTGGAGTCGGGGACTAGCGGGATACAATGAGCAGTTCTTC.